Shown below are 23 T cell receptor beta chains from a single sample sequenced in a study of control samples from healthy donors and cancer patients. Profiling relied on immunoSEQ multiplex PCR, and the TCRdb table lists in-frame clones only, not all of them. The profile shows approximately 58,000 clones, about 90% of them singletons. Sample: PBMCs. The receptors were gathered from a man aged 55 to 69 with head and neck cancer.

The rearrangement joins TRBV5-6 to TRBJ2-1; D gene uncertain. Germline CDR1 is SGHDT and CDR2 is YYEEEE. Trimming took off 4 bases at V and 8 bases at J, with 10 bases between the two ends. This CDR3 contains 12 residues. The CDR3 DNA reads TGTGCCAGCAGCAAGGATTTCGATGAGCAGTTCTTC. This translates into CASSKDFDEQFF.

The rearrangement links TRBV19 to TRBJ2-1, with 7 bases fitting TRBD2. Germline V gene sequence: CDR1 LNHDA, CDR2 SQIVND (reference sequence). V was pared by 5 bases and J by 0 bases, with 4 bases of the junction left unmatched. The CDR3 sequence is 15 residues long. CDR3 sequence reads: CASSGLAASYNEQFF. The CDR3 DNA reads as TGTGCCAGTAGTGGGCTAGCGGCCTCCTACAATGAGCAGTTCTTC.

This chain links TRBV4-3 with TRBJ2-4; D is possibly TRBD1 (5 bases). This CDR3 spans 17 amino acids. Germline V gives CDR1 LGHNA, CDR2 YSLEER. Between the trimmed V and J ends, which lost 0 bases and 9 bases, there was a span of 21 bases. CDR3 DNA sequence: TGCGCCAGCAGCCAAGATTGGAGCCAGGGTTCAATAACCATTCAGTACTTC. It codes for CASSQDWSQGSITIQYF.

The V and J genes are TRBV29-1 and TRBJ2-3; D not resolved. Germline CDR1 and CDR2: SQVTM and ANQGSEA. With 0 bases removed from V and 0 bases from J, the gap between germline ends came to 10 bases. This CDR3 comprises 15 residues. The DNA for the CDR3 is TGCAGCGTTGAAGATCTTGACGGTAGCACAGATACGCAGTATTTT. Its translation is CSVEDLDGSTDTQYF.

The chain employs TRBV19 and TRBJ2-2; 7 bases match TRBD1. With V trimmed by 4 bases and J by 2 bases, 4 bases remained unmatched. Germline assignment: CDR1 LNHDA and CDR2 SQIVND (reference sequence). The CDR3 is 15 amino acids. This chain's CDR3 is CASSKGTENTGELFF. The CDR3 DNA reads TGTGCCAGTAGTAAAGGGACAGAAAACACCGGGGAGCTGTTTTTT.

The rearrangement links TRBV4-1 to TRBJ1-1; D perhaps matches TRBD1 (6 bases). This CDR3 contains 15 residues. V was cut by 5 bases and J by 1 base, with 14 bases left in between. The germline gives CDR1 MGHRA, CDR2 YSYEKL. CDR3 sequence reads: CASSEQGVGNTEAFF. CDR3 sequence (DNA): TGCGCCAGCAGCGAACAGGGTGTTGGGAACACTGAAGCTTTCTTT.

The chain employs TRBV6-6 and TRBJ2-1; possibly TRBD2 for D (5 bases). The length of the CDR3 is 13 residues. The germline V gene encodes CDR1 MNHNY and CDR2 SVGAGI (reference sequence). V was cut by 0 bases and J by 11 bases, with 11 bases left in between. The DNA of the CDR3 is TGTGCCAGCAGTTACTCTTCCGGGGATAAGCAGTTCTTC. Encoded protein: CASSYSSGDKQFF.

This clone was detected only a few times. This chain connects TRBV12-3 or TRBV12-4 to TRBJ1-1; unclear D gene. Trimming shortened V by 3 bases and J by 0 bases, and 2 bases separated the two germline ends. The CDR3 is made up of 12 amino acids. CDR3 in amino acids: CASSFVNTEAFF. CDR3 sequence (DNA): TGTGCCAGCAGTTTTGTGAACACTGAAGCTTTCTTT.

The chain employs TRBV10-3 and TRBJ1-6; weak D call: TRBD1 (5 bases). This CDR3 spans 17 amino acids. In germline, CDR1 is ENHRY, CDR2 SYGVKD. Trimming shortened V by 0 bases and J by 0 bases, and 9 bases separated the two germline ends. The CDR3 bases are TGTGCCATCAGTGAGTCTGCGGGGGGCTCCTATAATTCACCCCTCCACTTT. Its protein is CAISESAGGSYNSPLHF.

This clone was recorded once. The V call is TRBV4-1, the J call TRBJ1-6; D is possibly TRBD1 (5 bases). Germline CDR1 MGHRA, CDR2 YSYEKL. Deletions cut 1 base from V and 8 bases from J, with 15 bases between. The CDR3 is made up of 16 amino acids. CDR3 nucleotides: TGCGCCAGCAGCCAAGGTAGACAGAGGACGGATTCACCCCTCCACTTT. Translated: CASSQGRQRTDSPLHF.

The V gene is TRBV19, the J gene TRBJ1-4; 10 bases match TRBD1. In germline, CDR1 is LNHDA, CDR2 SQIVND (reference sequence). Trimming at V came to 5 bases and at J to 2 bases, leaving 5 bases not matched to a gene. There are 16 residues in the CDR3. CDR3 bases: TGTGCCAGTAGTTTGACAGGGGGCGAGACTAATGAAAAACTGTTTTTT. It codes for CASSLTGGETNEKLFF.

The rearrangement joins TRBV7-9 to TRBJ2-1, with 7 positions matching TRBD2. The ends lost 5 bases at V and 5 bases at J; junction bases unmatched: 12. The CDR3 covers 16 residues. Germline lookup yields CDR1 SEHNR and CDR2 FQNEAQ (reference sequence). The CDR3 protein is CASSPTPSGQNNEQFF. The CDR3 nucleotides read TGTGCCAGCAGCCCTACCCCTAGCGGCCAAAACAATGAGCAGTTCTTC.

V gene TRBV6-5 combines with J gene TRBJ1-2, with D tentatively TRBD1 (6 bases). This CDR3 is 15 amino acids long. Germline loops: CDR1 MNHEY, CDR2 SVGAGI. V lost 7 bases and J lost 5, with 20 bases in between. The CDR3 protein is CASTQEQGVYYGYTF. In DNA, the CDR3 is TGTGCCAGCACCCAAGAACAGGGCGTGTATTATGGCTACACCTTC.

This sequence joins TRBV19 and TRBJ2-5; 10 positions agree with TRBD1. V lost 5 bases to trimming and J lost 2 bases; unmatched junction nucleotides: 5. Germline V gives CDR1 LNHDA, CDR2 SQIVND (reference sequence). CDR3 length: 15 amino acids. The CDR3 DNA follows: TGTGCCAGTAGTGCCTTGGACAGGGGGCAAGAGACCCAGTACTTC. Translated: CASSALDRGQETQYF.

V usage is TRBV9 and J usage is TRBJ2-1; 12 nucleotides align to TRBD2. This CDR3 has 20 amino acids. V was clipped by 0 bases and J by 0 bases; unmatched bases: 10. Germline lookup yields CDR1 SGDLS and CDR2 YYNGEE. The CDR3 loop reads CASSVEPSGRALGSYNEQFF. CDR3 bases: TGTGCCAGCAGCGTAGAACCTAGCGGGAGGGCGCTCGGCTCCTACAATGAGCAGTTCTTC.

This chain links TRBV5-4 with TRBJ1-3; D gene unclear. CDR3 length: 13 amino acids. With 0 bases removed from V and 4 bases from J, the gap between germline ends came to 5 bases. CDR1 and CDR2 (germline): SGHNT, YYREEE (reference sequence). The CDR3 sequence: CASSLESGNTIYF. The CDR3 DNA reads as TGTGCCAGCAGCTTGGAGTCGGGAAACACCATATATTTT.

The V and J genes are TRBV5-1 and TRBJ1-1, with D perhaps TRBD1 (6 bases). The CDR3 extends over 16 amino acids. Trimming removed 4 bases at V and 1 base at J, with 17 bases between. CDR1 is SGHRS and CDR2 is YFSETQ in the germline V gene. The CDR3 bases are TGCGCCAGCAGCCTCGGACAGTTTCTAAGGAACACTGAAGCTTTCTTT. It translates to CASSLGQFLRNTEAFF. Full variable domain (outside the CDR3, taken from reference TRBV5-1 and TRBJ1-1): KAGVTQTPRYLIKTRGQQVTLSCSPISGHRSVSWYQQTPGQGLQFLFEYFSETQRNKGNFPGRFSGRQFSNSRSEMNVSTLELGDSALYLCASSLGQFLRNTEAFFGQGTRLTVV.

This CDR3 reads CASSLNTGTEAFF. Here the CDR3 DNA reads TGTGCCAGCAGTTTAAATACAGGCACTGAAGCTTTCTTT. This sequence joins TRBV28 and TRBJ1-1; D perhaps matches TRBD1 (5 bases). Germline V lookup: CDR1 MDHEN, CDR2 SYDVKM. The length of the CDR3 is 13 residues. Trimming removed 2 bases at V and 4 bases at J, with 8 bases between.

This sequence joins TRBV5-4 and TRBJ2-2; 9 bases match TRBD1. V was pared by 3 bases and J by 6 bases, with 15 bases of the junction left unmatched. The CDR3 totals 18 residues. Germline V CDR1 and CDR2: SGHNT, YYREEE (reference sequence). The CDR3 sequence is CASSWGRTGVLKPGELFF. The CDR3 DNA reads as TGTGCCAGCAGCTGGGGACGGACAGGGGTGTTAAAGCCCGGGGAGCTGTTTTTT. The full variable domain, in which reference TRBV5-4 and TRBJ2-2 provide the parts outside the CDR3, is ETGVTQSPTHLIKTRGQQVTLRCSSQSGHNTVSWYQQALGQGPQFIFQYYREEENGRGNFPPRFSGLQFPNYSSELNVNALELDDSALYLCASSWGRTGVLKPGELFFGEGSRLTVL.

The V and J genes are TRBV6-5 and TRBJ1-4, with D maybe TRBD1 (5 bases). Trimming cost V 2 bases and J 6 bases, with 10 bases left between them. Germline assignment: CDR1 MNHEY and CDR2 SVGAGI. The CDR3 is 14 amino acids. The CDR3 sequence: CASSYGGTDEKLFF. CDR3 coding DNA: TGTGCCAGCAGTTACGGGGGGACGGATGAAAAACTGTTTTTT.

The J gene is TRBJ2-3, the V gene TRBV27; 7 bases line up with TRBD1. CDR3 length: 14 residues. Germline CDR1 is MNHEY and CDR2 is SMNVEV (reference sequence). Trimming took 5 bases from V and 3 from J; bases not matched to a gene: 5. The CDR3 reads CASSLGQRTDTQYF. Written as DNA, the CDR3 is TGTGCCAGCAGTCTGGGACAGCGAACAGATACGCAGTATTTT.

This CDR3 reads CAAQGQGNILSGYTF. As DNA, the CDR3 is TGTGCCGCCCAGGGACAGGGAAATATACTATCCGGCTACACCTTC. The chain combines TRBV10-3 with TRBJ1-2; 9 bases match TRBD1. CDR1 ENHRY and CDR2 SYGVKD come from the germline V gene. Trimming at V came to 11 bases and at J to 8 bases, leaving 18 bases not matched to a gene. The CDR3 length is 15 residues.

This chain connects TRBV10-3 to TRBJ2-7; maybe TRBD1 (6 bases). The CDR3 extends over 13 amino acids. Germline loops: CDR1 ENHRY, CDR2 SYGVKD. V lost 8 bases, J lost 3 bases, and 14 bases lay in between. The CDR3, as DNA: TGTGCCATCGCGAGGACAGACGACTACGAGCAGTACTTC. This codes for CAIARTDDYEQYF.